This T cell receptor (beta chain) was sequenced for a study of T and B cells in COVID-19 patients. Study findings and constraints: Blood from mildly ill patients while symptomatic, and early samples from severe cases, were scarce. Patients with COVID-19 reportedly showed strongly skewed T cell receptor beta variable and joining gene usage. Highly clonal in active COVID-19, TRB repertoires exceeded healthy-donor diversity and richness at recovery.

TRB rearrangements were amplified by multiplex PCR with BIOMED2 TRB-A/B primers. From the multiplex PCR reads, TCRdb called clonotypes with MiXCR, one entry per CDR3 protein. The repertoire includes about 15,000 distinct CDR3 sequences, under 30% of them detected once, and over 1% sits in the top ten. Each TRB amplification used about 220-500 ng of genomic DNA from blood. By sample fraction, this clonotype is medium-sized. Its target is unknown. The V end was cut by 7 bases, the J end by 3 bases, with 13 bases between. The germline V gene has CDR1 LNHDA and CDR2 SQIVND (reference sequence). The CDR3 consists of 14 residues.

Sequencing used blood. The TCR was taken from a human donor who had recovered from COVID-19. The chain is built from TRBV19 and TRBJ1-5; D is unresolved. The CDR3 spells CASTFIGLNQPQHF. Here the CDR3 DNA reads TGTGCCAGTACGTTCATAGGCCTCAATCAGCCCCAGCATTTT.